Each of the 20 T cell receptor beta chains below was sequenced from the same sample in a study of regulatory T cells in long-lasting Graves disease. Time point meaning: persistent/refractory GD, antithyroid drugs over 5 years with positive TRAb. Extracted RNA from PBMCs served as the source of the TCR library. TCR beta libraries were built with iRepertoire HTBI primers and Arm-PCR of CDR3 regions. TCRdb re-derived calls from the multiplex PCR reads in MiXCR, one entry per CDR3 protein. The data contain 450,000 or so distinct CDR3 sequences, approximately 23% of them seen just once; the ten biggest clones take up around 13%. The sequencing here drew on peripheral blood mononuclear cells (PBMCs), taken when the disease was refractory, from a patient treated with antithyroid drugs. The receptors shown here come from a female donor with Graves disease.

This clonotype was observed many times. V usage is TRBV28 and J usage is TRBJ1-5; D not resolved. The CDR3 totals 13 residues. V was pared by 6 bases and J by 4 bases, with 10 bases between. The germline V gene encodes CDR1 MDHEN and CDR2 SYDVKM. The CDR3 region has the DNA TGTGCCAGCAGACTGGACCCTAATCAGCCCCAGCATTTT. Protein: CASRLDPNQPQHF.

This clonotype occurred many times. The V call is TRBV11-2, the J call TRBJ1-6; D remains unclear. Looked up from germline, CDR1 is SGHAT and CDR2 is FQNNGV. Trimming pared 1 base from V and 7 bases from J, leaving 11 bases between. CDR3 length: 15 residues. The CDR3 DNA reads TGTGCCAGCAGCTTAGTGGCCAGCCCCAATTCACCCCTCCACTTT. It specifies CASSLVASPNSPLHF.

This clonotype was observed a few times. The chain's CDR3 is CASSPDPTATEAFF. The CDR3 DNA reads TGTGCCAGCAGCCCCGACCCCACGGCAACTGAAGCTTTCTTT. This chain connects TRBV11-3 to TRBJ1-1, with D hard to call. Trimming removed 5 bases from V and 5 bases from J, with 15 bases in between. CDR3 length equals 14 residues. Germline CDR1 reads SGHNT; CDR2 reads YENEEA.

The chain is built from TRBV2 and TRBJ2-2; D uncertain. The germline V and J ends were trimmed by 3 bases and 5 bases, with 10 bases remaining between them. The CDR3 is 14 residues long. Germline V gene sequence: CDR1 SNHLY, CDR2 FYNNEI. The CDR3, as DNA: TGTGCCAGCAGTGATAGAATTCCGACCGGGGAGCTGTTTTTT. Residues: CASSDRIPTGELFF.

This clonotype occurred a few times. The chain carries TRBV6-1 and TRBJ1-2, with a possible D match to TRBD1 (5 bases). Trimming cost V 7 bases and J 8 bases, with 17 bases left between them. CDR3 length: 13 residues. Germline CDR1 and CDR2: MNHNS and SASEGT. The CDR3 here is CASTIRDGRGYTF. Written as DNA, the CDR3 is TGTGCCAGCACCATCAGGGACGGTCGGGGCTACACCTTC.

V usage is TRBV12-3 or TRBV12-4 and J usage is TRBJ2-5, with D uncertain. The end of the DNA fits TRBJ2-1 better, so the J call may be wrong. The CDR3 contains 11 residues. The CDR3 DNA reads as TGTGCCAGCAGCTCCATAGATGAGCAGTTCTTC. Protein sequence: CASSSIDEQFF.

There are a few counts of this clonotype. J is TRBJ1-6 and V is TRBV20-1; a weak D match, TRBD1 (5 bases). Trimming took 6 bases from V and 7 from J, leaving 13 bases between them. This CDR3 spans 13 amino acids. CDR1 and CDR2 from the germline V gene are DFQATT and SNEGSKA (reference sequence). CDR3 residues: CSAPGTPNSPLHF. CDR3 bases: TGCAGTGCCCCCGGGACCCCGAATTCACCCCTCCACTTT.

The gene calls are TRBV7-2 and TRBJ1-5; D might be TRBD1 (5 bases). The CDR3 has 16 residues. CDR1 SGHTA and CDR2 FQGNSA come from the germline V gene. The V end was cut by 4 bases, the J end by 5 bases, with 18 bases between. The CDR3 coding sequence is TGTGCCAGCAGCTCTCGGGACGGGGGACGTGATCAGCCCCAGCATTTT. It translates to CASSSRDGGRDQPQHF.

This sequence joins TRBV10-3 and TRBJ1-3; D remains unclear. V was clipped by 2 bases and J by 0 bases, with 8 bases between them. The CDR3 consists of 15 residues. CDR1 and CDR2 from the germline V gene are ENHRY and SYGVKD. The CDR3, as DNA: TGTGCCATCAGTGAGAGACTGGACTCTGGAAACACCATATATTTT. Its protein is CAISERLDSGNTIYF.

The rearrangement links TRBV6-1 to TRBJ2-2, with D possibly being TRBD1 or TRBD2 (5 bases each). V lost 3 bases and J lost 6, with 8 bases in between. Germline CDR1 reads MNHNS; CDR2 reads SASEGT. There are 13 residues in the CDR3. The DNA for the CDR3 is TGTGCCAGCAGTGAGGGACGGTCCGGGGAGCTGTTTTTT. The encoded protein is CASSEGRSGELFF.

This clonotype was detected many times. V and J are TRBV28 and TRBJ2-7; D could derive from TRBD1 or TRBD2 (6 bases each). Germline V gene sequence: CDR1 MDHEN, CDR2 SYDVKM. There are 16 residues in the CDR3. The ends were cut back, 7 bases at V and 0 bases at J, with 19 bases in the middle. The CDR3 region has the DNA TGTGCCAGCACCACGGCGGGGACAAGGAGCTCCTACGAGCAGTACTTC. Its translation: CASTTAGTRSSYEQYF.

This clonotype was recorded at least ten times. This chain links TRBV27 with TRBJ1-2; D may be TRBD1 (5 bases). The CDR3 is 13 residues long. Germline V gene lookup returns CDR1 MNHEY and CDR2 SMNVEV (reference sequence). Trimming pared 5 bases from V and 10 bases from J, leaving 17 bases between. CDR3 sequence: CASSPGTAPPYTF. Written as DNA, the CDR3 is TGTGCCAGCAGTCCGGGGACTGCCCCGCCCTACACCTTC.

This CDR3 reads CASSRDRVDSPLHF. CDR3 bases: TGTGCCAGCAGTCGCGACAGGGTGGATTCACCCCTCCACTTT. The rearrangement uses TRBV6-1 and TRBJ1-6, with TRBD1 identical over 7 bases. The V and J ends lost 5 bases and 8 bases, in that order; junction bases with no gene match: 6. CDR3 length equals 14 residues. CDR1 and CDR2 from the germline V gene are MNHNS and SASEGT.

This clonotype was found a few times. The CDR3 sequence is CASSLVLLDGQPQHF. CDR3 bases: TGTGCCAGCAGCTTAGTGCTCTTGGATGGACAGCCCCAGCATTTT. This chain connects TRBV7-2 to TRBJ1-5; the D is unclear. Germline CDR1 and CDR2: SGHTA and FQGNSA. This CDR3 contains 15 residues. Trimming took off 1 base at V and 7 bases at J, with 14 bases between the two ends.

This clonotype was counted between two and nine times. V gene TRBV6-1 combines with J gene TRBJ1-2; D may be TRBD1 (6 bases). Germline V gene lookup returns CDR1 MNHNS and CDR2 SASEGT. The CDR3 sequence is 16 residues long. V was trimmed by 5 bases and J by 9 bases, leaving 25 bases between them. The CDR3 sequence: CASSPTIGGAGNSYTF. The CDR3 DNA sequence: TGTGCCAGCAGTCCCACTATCGGGGGCGCTGGGAACAGCTACACCTTC.

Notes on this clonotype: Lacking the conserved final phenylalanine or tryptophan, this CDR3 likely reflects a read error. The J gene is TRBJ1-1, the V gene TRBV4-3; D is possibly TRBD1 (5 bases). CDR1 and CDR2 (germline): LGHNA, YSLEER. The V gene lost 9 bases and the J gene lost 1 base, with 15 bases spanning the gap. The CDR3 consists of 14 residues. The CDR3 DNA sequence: TGCGCCAGTAGCAGGGTCAGCGGGAACACTGAAGCTTTCTCT. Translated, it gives CASSRVSGNTEAFS.

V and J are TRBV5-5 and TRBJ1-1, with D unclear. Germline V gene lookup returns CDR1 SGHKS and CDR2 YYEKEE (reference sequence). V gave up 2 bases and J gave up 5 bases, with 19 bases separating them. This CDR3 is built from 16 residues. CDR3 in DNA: TGTGCCAGCAGCTTCGACTTTGACTCTCCGGGGACTGAAGCTTTCTTT. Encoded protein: CASSFDFDSPGTEAFF.

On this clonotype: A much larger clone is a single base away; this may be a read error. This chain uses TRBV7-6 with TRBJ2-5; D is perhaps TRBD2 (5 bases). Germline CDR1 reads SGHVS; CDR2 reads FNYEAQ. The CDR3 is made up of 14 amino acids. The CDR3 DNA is TGTGCCACCAGCCGACTCAGCCGAGGGGAGACCCAGTACTTC. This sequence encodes CATSRLSRGETQYF.

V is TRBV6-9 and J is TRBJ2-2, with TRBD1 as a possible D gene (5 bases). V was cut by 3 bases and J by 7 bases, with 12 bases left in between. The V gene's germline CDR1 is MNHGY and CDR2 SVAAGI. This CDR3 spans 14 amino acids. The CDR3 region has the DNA TGTGCCAGCAGTTACTCCAGGGTTGGCGGGGAGCTGTTTTTT. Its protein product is CASSYSRVGGELFF.

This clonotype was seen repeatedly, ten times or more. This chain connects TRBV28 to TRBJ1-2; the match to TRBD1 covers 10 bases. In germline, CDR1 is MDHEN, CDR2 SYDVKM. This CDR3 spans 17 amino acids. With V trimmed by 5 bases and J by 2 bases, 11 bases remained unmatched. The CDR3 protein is CASSNEPTGQGNYGYTF. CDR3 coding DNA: TGTGCCAGCAGTAACGAACCTACGGGACAGGGGAACTATGGCTACACCTTC.